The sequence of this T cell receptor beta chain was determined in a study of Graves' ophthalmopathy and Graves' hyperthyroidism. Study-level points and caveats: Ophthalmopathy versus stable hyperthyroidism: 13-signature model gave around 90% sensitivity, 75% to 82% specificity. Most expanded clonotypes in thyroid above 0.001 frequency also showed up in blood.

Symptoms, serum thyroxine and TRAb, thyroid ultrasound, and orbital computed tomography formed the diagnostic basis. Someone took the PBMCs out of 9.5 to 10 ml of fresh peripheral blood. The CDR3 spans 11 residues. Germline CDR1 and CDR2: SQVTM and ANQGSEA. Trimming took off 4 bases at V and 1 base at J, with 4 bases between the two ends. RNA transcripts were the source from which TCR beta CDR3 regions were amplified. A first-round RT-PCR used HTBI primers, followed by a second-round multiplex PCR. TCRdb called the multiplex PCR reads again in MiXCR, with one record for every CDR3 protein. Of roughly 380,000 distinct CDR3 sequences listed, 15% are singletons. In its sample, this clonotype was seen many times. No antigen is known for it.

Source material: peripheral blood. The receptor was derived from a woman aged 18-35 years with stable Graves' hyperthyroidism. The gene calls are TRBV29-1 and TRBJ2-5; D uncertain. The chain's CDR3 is CSVAPQETQYF. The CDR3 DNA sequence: TGCAGCGTTGCTCCCCAAGAGACCCAGTACTTC.